This section outlines one T cell receptor beta chain sequence together with its context. The sample belongs to a study of control samples from healthy donors and cancer patients. Looked up from germline, CDR1 is SGHRS and CDR2 is YFSETQ. This CDR3 region has 13 residues. V was shortened by 4 bases and J by 9 bases, with 13 bases between the two germline ends. Sequencing used immunoSEQ multiplex PCR; TCRdb keeps in-frame clones, though not all of them. Among 100,000 to 150,000 clones, almost 95% were seen once, and the ten largest hold roughly 0.54%. Material for sequencing was PBMCs. The TCR comes from a man older than 75 with head and neck cancer. This rearrangement joins TRBV5-1 to TRBJ2-2; tentatively, D is TRBD1 (5 bases). The CDR3 reads CASSPTEYRELFF. The CDR3 DNA is TGCGCCAGCAGCCCGACAGAGTACCGGGAGCTGTTTTTT.